The rows below give T cell receptor beta chains drawn from one sample of a study of memory CD4+ T cells and cytomegalovirus serostatus. This table comes from immunoSEQ multiplex PCR, and its TCRdb copy is limited to in-frame clones, with some not included. The sample includes 30,000 to 45,000 clones, 79% seen only once; the top ten take less than 6%. Specimen: memory CD4+ T cells from blood. These receptors all come from an adult in good health and CMV-seropositive. The CDR3 runs from the conserved cysteine through the conserved F or W. The order of the fields is V gene, clone size, J gene, D gene, CDR3 DNA, CDR3 protein. D genes are given only for firm matches. Rows may omit the clone size; those that give it use once, few, many or a size class.

V gene: TRBV28
clone size: .
J gene: TRBJ2-1
D gene: .
CDR3 DNA: TGTGCCAGCAGTTTAAGGGCCACAGGGTTCACCTACAATGAGCAGTTCTTC
CDR3 protein: CASSLRATGFTYNEQFF

V gene: TRBV29-1
clone size: .
J gene: TRBJ2-3
D gene: TRBD1
CDR3 DNA: TGCAGCGCCACCCTGGGACAGGGCACAGATACGCAGTATTTT
CDR3 protein: CSATLGQGTDTQYF

V gene: TRBV5-4
clone size: .
J gene: TRBJ2-6
D gene: TRBD1
CDR3 DNA: TGTGCCAGCAGCCCCAGGGGGCTACCCTCTGGGGCCAACGTCCTGACTTTC
CDR3 protein: CASSPRGLPSGANVLTF

V gene: TRBV5-4
clone size: .
J gene: TRBJ1-4
D gene: .
CDR3 DNA: TGTGCCAGCATGGGGGGGGATGAAAAACTGTTTTTT
CDR3 protein: CASMGGDEKLFF

V gene: TRBV14
clone size: .
J gene: TRBJ2-7
D gene: .
CDR3 DNA: TGTGCCAGCAGCCAGAAACCGGGCTCTTCCTACGAGCAGTACTTC
CDR3 protein: CASSQKPGSSYEQYF

V gene: TRBV7-2
clone size: once
J gene: TRBJ1-2
D gene: TRBD1
CDR3 DNA: TGTGCCAGCAGCTTGGGGACAGGGGTGAGCTATGGCTACACCTTC
CDR3 protein: CASSLGTGVSYGYTF

V gene: TRBV5-4
clone size: once
J gene: TRBJ1-2
D gene: TRBD1
CDR3 DNA: TGTGCCAGCAGCTGGACCCAGGGGGCCAGCTACACCTTC
CDR3 protein: CASSWTQGASYTF

V gene: TRBV28
clone size: .
J gene: TRBJ1-6
D gene: .
CDR3 DNA: TGTGCCAGCAGTTTAGGGCAGGGTACTGGACCCCTCCACTTT
CDR3 protein: CASSLGQGTGPLHF

V gene: TRBV15
clone size: .
J gene: TRBJ2-7
D gene: TRBD1
CDR3 DNA: TGTGCCACCAGCAGGGAGACAGGGGGCTACGAGCAGTACTTC
CDR3 protein: CATSRETGGYEQYF

V gene: TRBV4-1
clone size: .
J gene: TRBJ2-6
D gene: .
CDR3 DNA: TGCGCCAGCAGCCAAGTCGTCAGGGCCTCTGGGGCCAACGTCCTGACTTTC
CDR3 protein: CASSQVVRASGANVLTF

V gene: TRBV5-1
clone size: .
J gene: TRBJ2-1
D gene: TRBD2
CDR3 DNA: TGCGCCAGCCGAACCGGGACTAGCGGGAGAGTCTACAATGAGCAGTTCTTC
CDR3 protein: CASRTGTSGRVYNEQFF

V gene: TRBV7-4
clone size: .
J gene: TRBJ2-5
D gene: .
CDR3 DNA: TGTGCCAGCAGCTCTGAATACGACAGGTTCCAAGAGACCCAGTACTTC
CDR3 protein: CASSSEYDRFQETQYF

V gene: TRBV5-5
clone size: .
J gene: TRBJ2-7
D gene: TRBD1
CDR3 DNA: TGTGCCAGCAGCTTTAGACAGGGAGATCACTACGAGCAGTACTTC
CDR3 protein: CASSFRQGDHYEQYF

V gene: TRBV27
clone size: once
J gene: TRBJ2-1
D gene: .
CDR3 DNA: TGTGCCAGCAGTTTATGGGGGACATCGTACAATGAGCAGTTCTTC
CDR3 protein: CASSLWGTSYNEQFF

V gene: TRBV5-1
clone size: .
J gene: TRBJ1-4
D gene: .
CDR3 DNA: TGCGCCAGCAGCTTGGACAGTAGAGAAAAACTGTTTTTT
CDR3 protein: CASSLDSREKLFF

V gene: TRBV4-3
clone size: .
J gene: TRBJ1-2
D gene: TRBD1
CDR3 DNA: TGCGCCAGCAGCCAATCTCGGACAGGGAACTATGGCTACACCTTC
CDR3 protein: CASSQSRTGNYGYTF

V gene: TRBV5-8
clone size: once
J gene: TRBJ2-7
D gene: .
CDR3 DNA: TGTGCCAGCAGCTTGGGGACCTACAGGGTCCCCTACGAGCAGTACTTC
CDR3 protein: CASSLGTYRVPYEQYF

V gene: TRBV19
clone size: .
J gene: TRBJ1-6
D gene: TRBD1
CDR3 DNA: TGTGCCAGTTCCGGGACAGGGGCCTCACCCCTCCACTTT
CDR3 protein: CASSGTGASPLHF

V gene: TRBV5-5
clone size: .
J gene: TRBJ1-2
D gene: TRBD1
CDR3 DNA: TGTGCCAGCAGCCAAAACCCAGGGACAGCTAACTATGGCTACACCTTC
CDR3 protein: CASSQNPGTANYGYTF

V gene: TRBV27
clone size: .
J gene: TRBJ1-2
D gene: TRBD1
CDR3 DNA: TGTGCCAGCTCATCCTACGGGGGACAGGGGAATTCCGGTGGCTACACCTTC
CDR3 protein: CASSSYGGQGNSGGYTF

V gene: TRBV6-5
clone size: .
J gene: TRBJ1-2
D gene: TRBD1
CDR3 DNA: TGTGCCAGCAGTTCGATCGACAGGGGTGGTGGCTACACCTTC
CDR3 protein: CASSSIDRGGGYTF

V gene: TRBV6-5
clone size: .
J gene: TRBJ1-4
D gene: TRBD1
CDR3 DNA: TGTGCCAGCAGTTACTCCGGGACAGGGAATGAAAAACTGTTTTTT
CDR3 protein: CASSYSGTGNEKLFF

V gene: TRBV18
clone size: once
J gene: TRBJ1-1
D gene: .
CDR3 DNA: TGTGCCAGCTCACCCTCACGGACCCCGGGGGCCGAAGCTTTCTTT
CDR3 protein: CASSPSRTPGAEAFF

V gene: TRBV5-1
clone size: .
J gene: TRBJ2-1
D gene: .
CDR3 DNA: TGCGCCAGCAGCTTGGATCCGGGACCACTGCAGTTCTTC
CDR3 protein: CASSLDPGPLQFF

V gene: TRBV2
clone size: few
J gene: TRBJ2-3
D gene: TRBD2
CDR3 DNA: TGTGCCAGCAGTGAAATCCCGGGACTAGTGACTAGCACAGATACGCAGTATTTT
CDR3 protein: CASSEIPGLVTSTDTQYF

V gene: TRBV29-1
clone size: .
J gene: TRBJ2-3
D gene: TRBD2
CDR3 DNA: TGCAGCGCCGCTAGCGGGACAGATACGCAGTATTTT
CDR3 protein: CSAASGTDTQYF

V gene: TRBV7-8
clone size: few
J gene: TRBJ2-3
D gene: .
CDR3 DNA: TGTGCCAGCAGCTTAGCGAAGGGAGGAGGTACGCAGTATTTT
CDR3 protein: CASSLAKGGGTQYF

V gene: TRBV7-3
clone size: .
J gene: TRBJ2-5
D gene: TRBD2
CDR3 DNA: TGTGCCAGCAGCTTAAGCGGGAGTGGTACAGAGACCCAGTACTTC
CDR3 protein: CASSLSGSGTETQYF

V gene: TRBV7-2
clone size: once
J gene: TRBJ2-7
D gene: TRBD2
CDR3 DNA: TGTGCCAGCAGCGCTCTAGCGGGGGGGATCTACGAGCAGTACTTC
CDR3 protein: CASSALAGGIYEQYF

V gene: TRBV7-2
clone size: .
J gene: TRBJ2-1
D gene: TRBD1
CDR3 DNA: TGTGCCAGCAGCCAGAGGACAGGAACTAATGAGCAGTTCTTC
CDR3 protein: CASSQRTGTNEQFF

V gene: TRBV11-2
clone size: .
J gene: TRBJ1-1
D gene: .
CDR3 DNA: TGTGCCAGCAGCCCCCTCCAAGAAGCTTTCTTT
CDR3 protein: CASSPLQEAFF

V gene: TRBV11-2
clone size: .
J gene: TRBJ1-2
D gene: .
CDR3 DNA: TGTGCCAGCAGCTTGACGGGACAAGACTATGGCTACACCTTC
CDR3 protein: CASSLTGQDYGYTF

V gene: TRBV7-9
clone size: .
J gene: TRBJ2-7
D gene: .
CDR3 DNA: TGTGCCAGCAGCCTCGAGTCGGGTAGCGAGCAGTACTTC
CDR3 protein: CASSLESGSEQYF

V gene: TRBV4-2
clone size: few
J gene: TRBJ1-1
D gene: TRBD1
CDR3 DNA: TGTGCCAGCAGCCAAGGGCTGGGACAGGGGGCAAGTGAAGCTTTCTTT
CDR3 protein: CASSQGLGQGASEAFF

V gene: TRBV7-9
clone size: once
J gene: TRBJ1-4
D gene: .
CDR3 DNA: TGTGCCAGCAGCTTAGGAAGGAGTGGCGAAAAACTGTTTTTT
CDR3 protein: CASSLGRSGEKLFF

V gene: TRBV7-9
clone size: few
J gene: TRBJ2-1
D gene: .
CDR3 DNA: TGTGCCAGCAGCTTAGATACCCCCTACGCGAATGAGCAGTTCTTC
CDR3 protein: CASSLDTPYANEQFF

V gene: TRBV28
clone size: .
J gene: TRBJ1-5
D gene: TRBD1
CDR3 DNA: TGTGCCAGCACCCTAGGACGGACAGGGATCAATCAGCCCCAGCATTTT
CDR3 protein: CASTLGRTGINQPQHF

V gene: TRBV27
clone size: .
J gene: TRBJ1-1
D gene: .
CDR3 DNA: TGTGCCAGCAGACAAGCGGGGCCCAACACTGAAGCTTTCTTT
CDR3 protein: CASRQAGPNTEAFF

V gene: TRBV5-6
clone size: once
J gene: TRBJ2-2
D gene: .
CDR3 DNA: TGTGCCAGCAGCCCCTCCAGGGAGAGGACCGGGGAGCTGTTTTTT
CDR3 protein: CASSPSRERTGELFF

V gene: TRBV28
clone size: .
J gene: TRBJ1-2
D gene: TRBD1
CDR3 DNA: TGTGCCAGCAGGCGCCACGGACAGGGCCCTGGCTACACCTTC
CDR3 protein: CASRRHGQGPGYTF

V gene: TRBV7-9
clone size: .
J gene: TRBJ2-7
D gene: TRBD2
CDR3 DNA: TGTGCCAGCAGCTTTAGCGGGGGCCGCTACGAGCAGTACTTC
CDR3 protein: CASSFSGGRYEQYF